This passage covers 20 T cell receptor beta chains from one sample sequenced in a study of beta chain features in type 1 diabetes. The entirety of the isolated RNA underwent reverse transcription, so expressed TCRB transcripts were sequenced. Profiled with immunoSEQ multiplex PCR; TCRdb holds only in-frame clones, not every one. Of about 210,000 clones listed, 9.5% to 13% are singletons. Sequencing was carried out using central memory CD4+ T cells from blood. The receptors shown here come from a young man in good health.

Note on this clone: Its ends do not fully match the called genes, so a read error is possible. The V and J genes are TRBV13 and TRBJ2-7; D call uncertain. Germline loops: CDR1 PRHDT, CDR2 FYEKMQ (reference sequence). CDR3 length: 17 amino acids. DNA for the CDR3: TGTGCCAGCAGCTTAGTCACCACGTACCCGATCTCCTACGAGCAGTGCTTC. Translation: CASSLVTTYPISYEQCF.

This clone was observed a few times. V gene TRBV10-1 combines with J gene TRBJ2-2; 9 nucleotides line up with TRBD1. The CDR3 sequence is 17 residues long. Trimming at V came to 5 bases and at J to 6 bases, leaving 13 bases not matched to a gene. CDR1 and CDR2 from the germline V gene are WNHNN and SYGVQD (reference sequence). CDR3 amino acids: CASSQDRGILSAGELFF. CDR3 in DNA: TGCGCCAGCAGTCAGGACAGGGGAATCCTTTCCGCCGGGGAGCTGTTTTTT.

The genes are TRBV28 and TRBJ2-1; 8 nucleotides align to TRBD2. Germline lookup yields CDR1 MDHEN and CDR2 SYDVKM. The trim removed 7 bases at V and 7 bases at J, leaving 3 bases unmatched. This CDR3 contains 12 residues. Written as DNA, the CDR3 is TGTGCCAGCACCGTAGCGGGGAATGAGCAGTTCTTC. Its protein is CASTVAGNEQFF.

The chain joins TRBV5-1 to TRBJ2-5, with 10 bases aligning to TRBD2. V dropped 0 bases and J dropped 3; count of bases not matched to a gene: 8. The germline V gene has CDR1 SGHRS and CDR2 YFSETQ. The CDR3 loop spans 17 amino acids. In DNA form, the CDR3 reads TGCGCCAGCAGCTTGGAGGCGCTAGCGGGAGTGGAAGAGACCCAGTACTTC. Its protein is CASSLEALAGVEETQYF.

The DNA of the CDR3 is TGTGCCAGCTCACCGGACAGGGAAGAGACCCAGTACTTC. This translates into CASSPDREETQYF. The chain has TRBV18 and TRBJ2-5; 8 bases map to TRBD1. Trimming at V came to 3 bases and at J to 3 bases, leaving 0 bases not matched to a gene. Germline V gene data show CDR1 as KGHSH and CDR2 as LQKENI. CDR3 length: 13 amino acids.

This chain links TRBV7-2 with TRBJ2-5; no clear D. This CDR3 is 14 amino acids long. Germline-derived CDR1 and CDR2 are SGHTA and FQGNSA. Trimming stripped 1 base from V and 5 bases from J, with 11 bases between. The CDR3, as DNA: TGTGCCAGCAGCTTAGTTAGCACAAAGGAGACCCAGTACTTC. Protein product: CASSLVSTKETQYF. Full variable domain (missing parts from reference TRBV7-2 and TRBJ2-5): GAGVSQSPSNKVTEKGKDVELRCDPISGHTALYWYRQSLGQGLEFLIYFQGNSAPDKSGLPSDRFSAERTGGSVSTLTIQRTQQEDSAVYLCASSLVSTKETQYFGPGTRLLVL.

The CDR3 sequence is CASSPPQGLSYEQYF. As DNA, the CDR3 is TGTGCCAGCAGCCCCCCGCAGGGGCTTAGCTACGAGCAGTACTTC. This rearrangement joins TRBV7-9 to TRBJ2-7; possibly TRBD1 for D (6 bases). The germline V gene has CDR1 SEHNR and CDR2 FQNEAQ (reference sequence). The CDR3 runs 15 residues. V lost 5 bases to trimming and J lost 3 bases, with 17 bases between them.

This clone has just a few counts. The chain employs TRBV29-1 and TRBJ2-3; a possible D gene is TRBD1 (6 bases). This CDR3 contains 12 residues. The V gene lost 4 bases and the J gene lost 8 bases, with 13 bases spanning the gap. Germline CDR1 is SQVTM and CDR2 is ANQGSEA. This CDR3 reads CSVGAMGATQYF. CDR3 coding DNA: TGCAGCGTTGGGGCGATGGGGGCTACGCAGTATTTT.

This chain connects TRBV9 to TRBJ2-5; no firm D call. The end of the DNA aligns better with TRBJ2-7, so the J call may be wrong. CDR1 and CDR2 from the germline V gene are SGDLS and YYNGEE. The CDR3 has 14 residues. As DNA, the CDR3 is TGTGCCAGCAGCGTACTGTCTGTGGGATACGAGCAGTACTTC. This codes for CASSVLSVGYEQYF.

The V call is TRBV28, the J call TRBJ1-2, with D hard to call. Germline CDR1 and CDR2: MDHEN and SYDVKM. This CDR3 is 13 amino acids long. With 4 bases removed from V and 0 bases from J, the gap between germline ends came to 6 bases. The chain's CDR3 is CASSSGTNYGYTF. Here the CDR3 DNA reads TGTGCCAGCAGTTCCGGGACTAACTATGGCTACACCTTC.

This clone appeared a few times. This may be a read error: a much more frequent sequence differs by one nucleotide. In DNA, the CDR3 is TGTGCCAGCAGCTTCAACAATGAGCAGTTCTTC. Its translation is CASSFNNEQFF. This rearrangement joins TRBV11-1 to TRBJ2-1; D gene unclear. The length of the CDR3 is 11 residues. The germline CDR1 and CDR2 sequences are SGHAT and FQDESV (reference sequence). Trimming removed 3 bases at V and 5 bases at J, with 2 bases between.

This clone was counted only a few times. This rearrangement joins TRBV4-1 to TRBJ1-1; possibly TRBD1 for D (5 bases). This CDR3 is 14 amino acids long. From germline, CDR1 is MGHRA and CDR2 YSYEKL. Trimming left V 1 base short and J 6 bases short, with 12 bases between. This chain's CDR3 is CASSQVRDGAEAFF. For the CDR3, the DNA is TGCGCCAGCAGCCAAGTCAGGGACGGGGCTGAAGCTTTCTTT.

The CDR3 sequence: CASSVTENTEAFF. CDR3 nucleotides: TGCGCCAGCAGTGTGACAGAGAACACTGAAGCTTTCTTT. The chain couples TRBV5-1 to TRBJ1-1, with D maybe TRBD1 (5 bases). Germline lookup yields CDR1 SGHRS and CDR2 YFSETQ. The V gene lost 5 bases and the J gene lost 1 base, with 9 bases spanning the gap. The CDR3 loop spans 13 amino acids.

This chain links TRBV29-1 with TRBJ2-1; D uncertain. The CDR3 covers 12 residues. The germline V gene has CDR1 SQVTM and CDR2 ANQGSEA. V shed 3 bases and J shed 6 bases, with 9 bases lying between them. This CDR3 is CSVDNFPNEQFF. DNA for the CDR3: TGCAGCGTTGACAATTTCCCCAATGAGCAGTTCTTC.

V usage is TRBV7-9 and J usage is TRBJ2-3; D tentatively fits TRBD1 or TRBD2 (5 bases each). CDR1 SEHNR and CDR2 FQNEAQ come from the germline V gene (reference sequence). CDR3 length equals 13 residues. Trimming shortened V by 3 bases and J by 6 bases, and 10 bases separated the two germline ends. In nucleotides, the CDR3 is TGTGCCAGCAGCTTCCTGGGGGAGGATACGCAGTATTTT. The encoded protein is CASSFLGEDTQYF.

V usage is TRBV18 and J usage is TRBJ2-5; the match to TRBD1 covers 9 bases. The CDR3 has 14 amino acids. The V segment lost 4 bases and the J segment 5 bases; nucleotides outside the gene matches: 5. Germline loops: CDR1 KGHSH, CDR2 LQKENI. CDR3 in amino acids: CASSRGQGSETQYF. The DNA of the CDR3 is TGTGCCAGCTCACGAGGACAGGGGTCGGAGACCCAGTACTTC.

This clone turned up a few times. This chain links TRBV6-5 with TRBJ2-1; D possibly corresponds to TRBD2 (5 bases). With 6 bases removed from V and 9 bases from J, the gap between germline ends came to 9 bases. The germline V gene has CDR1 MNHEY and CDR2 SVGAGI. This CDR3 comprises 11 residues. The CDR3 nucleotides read TGTGCCAGCAGCAACGGGGTTGAGCAGTTCTTC. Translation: CASSNGVEQFF.

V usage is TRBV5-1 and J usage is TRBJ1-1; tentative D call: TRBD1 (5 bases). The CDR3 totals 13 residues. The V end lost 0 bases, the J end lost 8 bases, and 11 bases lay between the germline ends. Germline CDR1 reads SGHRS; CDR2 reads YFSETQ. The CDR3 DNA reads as TGCGCCAGCAGCTTGGAGGCCCAGGGAGAAGCTTTCTTT. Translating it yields CASSLEAQGEAFF.

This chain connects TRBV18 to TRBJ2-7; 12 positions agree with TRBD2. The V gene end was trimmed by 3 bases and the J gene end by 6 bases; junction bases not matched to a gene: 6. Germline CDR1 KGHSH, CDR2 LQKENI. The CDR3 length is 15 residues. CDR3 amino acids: CASSPRLAGVSEQYF. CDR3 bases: TGTGCCAGCTCACCCCGACTAGCGGGAGTATCCGAGCAGTACTTC.

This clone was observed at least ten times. CDR3 protein: CASMDRGSSYEQYF. The DNA of the CDR3 is TGTGCCAGCATGGACCGGGGGAGCTCCTACGAGCAGTACTTC. The rearrangement uses TRBV7-2 and TRBJ2-7; tentative D call: TRBD2 (6 bases). Germline assignment: CDR1 SGHTA and CDR2 FQGNSA. Trimming took off 7 bases at V and 0 bases at J, with 13 bases between the two ends. CDR3 length: 14 residues.